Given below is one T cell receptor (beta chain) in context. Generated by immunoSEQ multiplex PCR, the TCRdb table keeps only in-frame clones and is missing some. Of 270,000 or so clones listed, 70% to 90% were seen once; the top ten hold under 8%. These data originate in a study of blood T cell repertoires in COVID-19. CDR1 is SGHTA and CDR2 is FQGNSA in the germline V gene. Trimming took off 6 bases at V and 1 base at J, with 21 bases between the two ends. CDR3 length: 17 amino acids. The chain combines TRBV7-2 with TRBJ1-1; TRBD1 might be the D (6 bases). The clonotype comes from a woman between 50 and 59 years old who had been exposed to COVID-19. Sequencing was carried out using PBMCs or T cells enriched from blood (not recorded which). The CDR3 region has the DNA TGTGCCAGCAGGACCCGCCACGGGGGGGCCCCGAACACTGAAGCTTTCTTT. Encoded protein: CASRTRHGGAPNTEAFF.